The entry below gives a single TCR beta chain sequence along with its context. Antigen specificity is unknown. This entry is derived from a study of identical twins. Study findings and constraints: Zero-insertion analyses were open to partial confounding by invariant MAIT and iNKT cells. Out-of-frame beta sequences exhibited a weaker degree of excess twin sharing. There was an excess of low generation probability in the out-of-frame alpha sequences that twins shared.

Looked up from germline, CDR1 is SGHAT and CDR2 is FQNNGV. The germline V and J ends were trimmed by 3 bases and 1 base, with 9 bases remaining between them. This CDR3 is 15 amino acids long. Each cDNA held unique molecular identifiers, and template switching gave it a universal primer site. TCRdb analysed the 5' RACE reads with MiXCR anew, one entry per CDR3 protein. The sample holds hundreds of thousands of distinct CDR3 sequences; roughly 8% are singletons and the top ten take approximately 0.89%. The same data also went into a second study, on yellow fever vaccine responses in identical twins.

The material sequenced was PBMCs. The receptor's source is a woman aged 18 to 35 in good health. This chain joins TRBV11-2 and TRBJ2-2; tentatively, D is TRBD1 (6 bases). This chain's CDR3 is CASSFYRVNTGELFF. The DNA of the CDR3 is TGTGCCAGCAGCTTTTACAGGGTGAACACCGGGGAGCTGTTTTTT.